This entry features one TCR beta chain sequence. This clonotype was seen many times. Which antigen it targets is not known. No clone much larger than this one lies a single base away; base qualities are absent. The data originate from a study of prognosis after radiotherapy for stage I lung cancer (dated by TCRdb to the early 2020s). Notes on the research overall: Between April 2018 and 2019, 15 to 20 stage I NSCLC patients were enrolled in Nanjing, China. The cohort comprised 10 to 15 men and about 6 women with a median age of roughly 69 years, ranging from roughly 53 to 84 years. The patients included around 13 who had newly diagnosed primary stage I lung tumors, along with four or five others who had oligometastatic NSCLC after their primary tumor had been surgically resected. Concurrent therapy was not administered to any patient alongside SBRT. SBRT was delivered in 3 to 5 fractions with a biologically effective dose of at least 100 Gy, and image-guided IMRT or VMAT was used for delivery. Distant metastases were developed by four of the 19 patients after SBRT, at a median of about 7 months, whereas no significant progression was observed in the other 15 patients. All patients were regarded as medically inoperable, because of comorbidities in approximately twelve patients and refusal of surgery in about seven patients. Squamous cell carcinoma histology was identified in more than five patients, and adenocarcinoma histology was identified in twelve patients. This study profiled peripheral blood TCR beta repertoires from stage I NSCLC patients before and after stereotactic body radiotherapy and linked the repertoires to distant failure. A total of roughly 38 blood samples from around 19 patients were sequenced, with one sample obtained before and one obtained after SBRT for each patient. What the work shows at the level of the full study, not this receptor alone: Post-SBRT Shannon entropy and its change from baseline were lower in patients who developed distant metastases; baseline Shannon entropy was not associated with metastases. After SBRT, the number of unique TCR clones decreased (median approximately 9,100 before versus 6,500 to 7,000 after; Wilcoxon paired P=0.011). Tumor specificity of expanded TCR clones was not determined. No adjustment for multiple comparisons was applied to any of the reported P values. TRBV and TRBJ usage frequencies reportedly differed by metastasis status, in two V genes at baseline and in several V and two J genes after SBRT. The small cohort and short follow-up limited the study, so independent validation of the findings is needed.

All patients had node-negative disease on CT and PET/CT, and none had a history of other malignancies or prior chemotherapy or radiotherapy. At each of the two time points, roughly 6.5 milliliters of peripheral venous blood were collected into EDTA tubes. PBMCs were isolated by Ficoll-Paque Plus density-gradient centrifugation. Right after collection, samples were kept at -80 degrees C until analysis. Two rounds of multiplex PCR on genomic DNA were used to amplify the TCR beta CDR3 region. The first PCR round used primers specific to each TRBV and TRBJ gene, with sequences filed in Chinese patent CN105087789A. Universal primers were used in the second PCR round. The Roche High Pure PCR Template Preparation Kit was used to extract genomic DNA from frozen PBMCs. The libraries underwent paired-end sequencing with 151 bp reads on an Illumina HiSeq 3000. The published analysis was carried out like this. CutAdapt was used to discard raw reads that did not contain the multiplex PCR primer sequences. PEAR was used to merge high-quality paired reads into contigs. By alignment to reference sequences, MiXCR assigned TRB V, D and J gene segments to each contig. CDR3 sequences were clustered by base quality and sequence similarity to remove sequencing errors. Shannon entropy, normalized by the natural log of the productive TCR sequence number, served as the measure of diversity. Clonality was defined as one minus Shannon entropy divided by the natural log of the number of unique clonotypes. Using the Youden index from ROC curves, the researchers picked the repertoire-metric cut-offs for progression-free survival, and all analyses were carried out in R 3.5.3. Using fastp trimming at Q25 and MiXCR clonotype assembly, TCRdb reanalyzed the public sequencing data and kept in-frame beta chains. Rows matching on CDR3 protein sequence are summarized as one entry with the most common DNA and genes. The V and J calls were not made by the authors but by TCRdb's processing. The sample contains more than 10,000 distinct CDR3 sequences, roughly 32% of them found a single time. Of the sample, approximately 57% is held by the ten largest clones.

This sample comprised PBMCs, obtained before or after stereotactic body radiation therapy (not recorded which). The sequence came from a donor at least 50 years old with non-small cell lung cancer.

At the DNA level, the sequence is TGCAGCGTTCCGCGATTGACAGGGGGCAACTATGGCTACACCTTC. Its product reads: CSVPRLTGGNYGYTF. Recombination joined TRBV29-1 with TRBJ1-2, and 10 junction bases match TRBD1. From a lookup of the germline V gene, CDR1 and CDR2 are SQVTM and ANQGSEA. The V end gives up 5 bases and the J end 2 bases, leaving 8 bases in the junction not matched to a gene. From the cysteine through the phenylalanine, the CDR3 covers 15 amino acids. Solely the CDR3 DNA is kept, with 45 bases framed from the first base.